Shown below are 11 T cell receptor beta chains from a single sample sequenced in a study of control samples from healthy donors and cancer patients. Measured with immunoSEQ multiplex PCR; TCRdb has only the in-frame clones, and not every one. The data contain some 120,000 clones, 80% to 95% of them seen just once; the ten biggest clones take up about 2.6%. Material: blood. These receptors all come from a man aged 18 to 30 in good health.

The chain combines TRBV5-6 with TRBJ2-3; no definite D call. The CDR3 length is 13 residues. V was pared by 6 bases and J by 1 base, with 9 bases between. The germline V gene encodes CDR1 SGHDT and CDR2 YYEEEE. In nucleotides, the CDR3 is TGTGCCAGCACCAGAGATCGCACAGATACGCAGTATTTT. Protein product: CASTRDRTDTQYF.

The chain links TRBV7-2 to TRBJ2-2; no definite D call. Trimming shortened V by 2 bases and J by 1 base, and 5 bases separated the two germline ends. CDR3 length equals 14 residues. Per germline, CDR1 SGHTA and CDR2 FQGNSA. Here the CDR3 DNA reads TGTGCCAGCAGCTTACCGGTGAACACCGGGGAGCTGTTTTTT. Its protein is CASSLPVNTGELFF.

The gene calls are TRBV5-4 and TRBJ2-3, with D hard to call. The CDR3 has 15 amino acids. Trimming pared 0 bases from V and 0 bases from J, leaving 8 bases between. CDR1 and CDR2 (germline): SGHNT, YYREEE (reference sequence). This chain's CDR3 is CASSLASGSTDTQYF. In DNA, the CDR3 is TGTGCCAGCAGCTTGGCCTCGGGTAGCACAGATACGCAGTATTTT. The variable domain in full, completed from reference TRBV5-4 and TRBJ2-3, reads ETGVTQSPTHLIKTRGQQVTLRCSSQSGHNTVSWYQQALGQGPQFIFQYYREEENGRGNFPPRFSGLQFPNYSSELNVNALELDDSALYLCASSLASGSTDTQYFGPGTRLTVL.

This chain joins TRBV9 and TRBJ2-1; D is unclear. Per germline, CDR1 SGDLS and CDR2 YYNGEE. Trimming removed 0 bases at V and 2 bases at J, with 9 bases between. This CDR3 region has 15 residues. CDR3 in DNA: TGTGCCAGCAGCGTAGTTGGTGGGACCTACAATGAGCAGTTCTTC. This translates into CASSVVGGTYNEQFF. The complete variable domain, with remaining parts taken from reference TRBV9 and TRBJ2-1, reads DSGVTQTPKHLITATGQRVTLRCSPRSGDLSVYWYQQSLDQGLQFLIQYYNGEERAKGNILERFSAQQFPDLHSELNLSSLELGDSALYFCASSVVGGTYNEQFFGPGTRLTVL.

The rearrangement uses TRBV4-2 and TRBJ2-1, with 12 positions matching TRBD2. J gave up 4 bases and V 1 base, and 2 bases lay outside the gene matches. Germline V gene data show CDR1 as LGHNA and CDR2 as YNFKEQ. This CDR3 comprises 16 residues. The chain's CDR3 is CASSQGTSGAYNEQFF. The CDR3 DNA reads TGTGCCAGCAGCCAAGGGACTAGCGGGGCATACAATGAGCAGTTCTTC.

The rearrangement links TRBV14 to TRBJ2-2; D is ambiguous. CDR1 and CDR2 from the germline V gene are SGHDN and FVKESK. The CDR3 loop spans 17 amino acids. V was shortened by 0 bases and J by 4 bases, with 15 bases between the two germline ends. This CDR3 reads CASSQELAGLPTGELFF. CDR3 bases: TGTGCCAGCAGCCAAGAGTTAGCAGGTCTCCCCACCGGGGAGCTGTTTTTT.

The rearrangement links TRBV10-3 to TRBJ1-2; 10 bases agree with TRBD1. The CDR3 has 17 amino acids. The germline gives CDR1 ENHRY, CDR2 SYGVKD. With V trimmed by 3 bases and J by 0 bases, 7 bases remained unmatched. CDR3 protein: CAISEGTGALANYGYTF. In DNA form, the CDR3 reads TGTGCCATCAGTGAAGGGACAGGGGCGCTTGCTAACTATGGCTACACCTTC.

This chain connects TRBV25-1 to TRBJ2-5; D is possibly TRBD1 (5 bases). The V end was cut by 5 bases, the J end by 5 bases, with 15 bases between. Germline CDR1 and CDR2: MGHDK and SYGVNS. The CDR3 spans 14 residues. The CDR3: CASSSQGALETQYF. As DNA, the CDR3 is TGTGCCAGCAGTTCCCAGGGCGCTTTGGAGACCCAGTACTTC.

The chain uses TRBV6-5 and TRBJ2-3; D might be TRBD1 (5 bases). The CDR3 sequence is 13 residues long. The germline V gene encodes CDR1 MNHEY and CDR2 SVGAGI. The V end was cut by 6 bases, the J end by 4 bases, with 11 bases between. CDR3 coding DNA: TGTGCCAGCAGAAGGGGTGTAGCAGATACGCAGTATTTT. Amino acids: CASRRGVADTQYF.

The chain carries TRBV10-3 and TRBJ1-5; unclear D gene. Germline V gives CDR1 ENHRY, CDR2 SYGVKD. V lost 4 bases to trimming and J lost 5 bases, with 9 bases between them. This CDR3 region has 13 residues. Written as DNA, the CDR3 is TGTGCCATCAGTGCTGAAGGGCATCAGCCCCAGCATTTT. Translating gives CAISAEGHQPQHF.

J is TRBJ1-2 and V is TRBV5-6; D not resolved. Germline V gene sequence: CDR1 SGHDT, CDR2 YYEEEE. The CDR3 has 14 amino acids. Trimming took 0 bases from V and 4 from J, leaving 10 bases between them. CDR3 region: CASSLVGGGYGYTF. The CDR3 nucleotides read TGTGCCAGCAGCTTGGTGGGCGGTGGCTATGGCTACACCTTC.